A selection of T cell receptor beta chains follows, all from one sample in a study of T cell repertoires in cytomegalovirus infection. TCRdb reanalysed the reads using MiXCR and keeps one entry per CDR3 protein. The sample lists fewer than 400,000 distinct CDR3 sequences, approximately 18% occurring once. Sequenced: PBMCs. All receptors come from a human donor in good health (CMV status not recorded). Some clones in this sample may be carry-over from other donors' samples. The CDR3 runs from the conserved cysteine through the conserved F or W. The order of the fields is clone size, D gene, J gene, V gene, CDR3 DNA, CDR3 protein. The D gene is left open where the match is weak. A row's size may be missing; if present it is once, few, many or a size class.

clone size: -; D gene: -; J gene: TRBJ1-5; V gene: TRBV15; CDR3 DNA: TGTGCCACCAGCAGCAGGGGTGGACCGTGGCCCCAGCATTTT; CDR3 protein: CATSSRGGPWPQHF
clone size: -; D gene: -; J gene: TRBJ1-5; V gene: TRBV12-3/TRBV12-4; CDR3 DNA: TGTGCCAGCGGACCTGCACGGGGTCAGCCCCAGCATTTT; CDR3 protein: CASGPARGQPQHF
clone size: -; D gene: -; J gene: TRBJ2-4; V gene: TRBV5-1; CDR3 DNA: TGCGCCAGCAGCTTGGGGGGGGTGGAGCGGAAAAACATTCAGTACTTC; CDR3 protein: CASSLGGVERKNIQYF
clone size: few; D gene: -; J gene: TRBJ1-1; V gene: TRBV12-5; CDR3 DNA: TGTGCTAGTGGTTTGGTTTACACTGAAGCTTTCTTT; CDR3 protein: CASGLVYTEAFF
clone size: many; D gene: -; J gene: TRBJ1-1; V gene: TRBV7-6; CDR3 DNA: TGTGCCAGCAGCTTAGGGTGGACAGAGAACACTGAAGCTTTCTTT; CDR3 protein: CASSLGWTENTEAFF
clone size: many; D gene: -; J gene: TRBJ1-4; V gene: TRBV7-8; CDR3 DNA: TGTGCCAGCAGCCTACGGTCCGAGGGTGAAAAACTGTTTTTT; CDR3 protein: CASSLRSEGEKLFF
clone size: -; D gene: -; J gene: TRBJ2-2; V gene: TRBV12-3/TRBV12-4; CDR3 DNA: TGTGGGGGATTCACCGGGGAGCTGTTTTTT; CDR3 protein: CGGFTGELFF
clone size: -; D gene: -; J gene: TRBJ2-2; V gene: TRBV7-2; CDR3 DNA: TGTGCCAGCAGCAGACGCATAGGGGGTTACGGGGGGGAGCTGTTTTTT; CDR3 protein: CASSRRIGGYGGELFF
clone size: many; D gene: -; J gene: TRBJ1-1; V gene: TRBV20-1; CDR3 DNA: TGCAGTGCTAGTTCGTTGGCTGAAGCTTTCTTT; CDR3 protein: CSASSLAEAFF
clone size: few; D gene: -; J gene: TRBJ2-5; V gene: TRBV9; CDR3 DNA: TGTGCCAGCAGCCGACCGGACCTTCAAGAGACCCAGTACTTC; CDR3 protein: CASSRPDLQETQYF
clone size: few; D gene: TRBD1; J gene: TRBJ2-7; V gene: TRBV6-1; CDR3 DNA: TGTGCCAGCAGAGACAGGGGCGGAACCTACGAGCAGTACTTC; CDR3 protein: CASRDRGGTYEQYF
clone size: few; D gene: -; J gene: TRBJ2-7; V gene: TRBV5-4; CDR3 DNA: TGTGCCAGCAGCTTGGGAGGGACCCCGCCCCCGCCGTACTTC; CDR3 protein: CASSLGGTPPPPYF
clone size: -; D gene: -; J gene: TRBJ1-5; V gene: TRBV28; CDR3 DNA: TGTGCCAGCAGTTTATGGAGGGGGAGCAATCAGCCCCAGCATTTT; CDR3 protein: CASSLWRGSNQPQHF
clone size: few; D gene: -; J gene: TRBJ2-5; V gene: TRBV7-9; CDR3 DNA: TGTGCCAGCAGCGGGGACGTCCAAGAGACCCAGTACTTC; CDR3 protein: CASSGDVQETQYF
clone size: few; D gene: -; J gene: TRBJ1-5; V gene: TRBV19; CDR3 DNA: TGTGCCAGTAGTCATACAGGCCCCAGTCAGCCCCAGCATTTT; CDR3 protein: CASSHTGPSQPQHF
clone size: many; D gene: TRBD2; J gene: TRBJ2-5; V gene: TRBV7-2; CDR3 DNA: TGTGCCAGCAGCTTCTCATCCGGGGGGGCTGGTGGGGAGACCCAGTACTTC; CDR3 protein: CASSFSSGGAGGETQYF
clone size: -; D gene: TRBD1; J gene: TRBJ1-2; V gene: TRBV10-3; CDR3 DNA: TGTGCCATCAGGAGACAGGGGGTGGTCTATGGCTACACCTTC; CDR3 protein: CAIRRQGVVYGYTF
clone size: many; D gene: -; J gene: TRBJ2-2; V gene: TRBV7-2; CDR3 DNA: TGTGCCAGCAGCTTAGCGGTGGTAGTTGCCGGGGAGCTGTTTTTT; CDR3 protein: CASSLAVVVAGELFF
clone size: -; D gene: TRBD2; J gene: TRBJ2-7; V gene: TRBV10-1; CDR3 DNA: TGCGCCAGCAGTGAGGGGACTAGCGGCCTCTACGAGCAGTACTTC; CDR3 protein: CASSEGTSGLYEQYF
clone size: few; D gene: -; J gene: TRBJ2-7; V gene: TRBV29-1; CDR3 DNA: TGCGGGGCAGGGGACACCTACGAGCAGTACTTC; CDR3 protein: CGAGDTYEQYF
clone size: few; D gene: -; J gene: TRBJ2-7; V gene: TRBV12-3/TRBV12-4; CDR3 DNA: TGTGCCAGCAGTTTTGAGGGAGGTAGTGCCGAGCAGTACTTC; CDR3 protein: CASSFEGGSAEQYF
clone size: many; D gene: TRBD1; J gene: TRBJ1-6; V gene: TRBV7-2; CDR3 DNA: TGTGCCAGCAGCTTAGGGACAGGGAACTCACCCCTCCACTTT; CDR3 protein: CASSLGTGNSPLHF
clone size: few; D gene: -; J gene: TRBJ2-3; V gene: TRBV5-4; CDR3 DNA: TGTGCCAGCAGCTTGGGAGCCGCTAGGGGAAGCACAGATACGCAGTATTTT; CDR3 protein: CASSLGAARGSTDTQYF
clone size: many; D gene: TRBD1; J gene: TRBJ1-6; V gene: TRBV7-6; CDR3 DNA: TGTGCCAGCAGCATATACGGGACAGGCGAAAATTCACCCCTCCACTTT; CDR3 protein: CASSIYGTGENSPLHF
clone size: few; D gene: TRBD1; J gene: TRBJ1-1; V gene: TRBV6-2/TRBV6-3; CDR3 DNA: TGTGCCAGCAGTTACTCGGGACAGGAAGCTTTCTTT; CDR3 protein: CASSYSGQEAFF
clone size: few; D gene: -; J gene: TRBJ2-7; V gene: TRBV7-9; CDR3 DNA: TGTGCCAGCAGCTATACGGACATAGGAACCTACGAGCAGTACTTC; CDR3 protein: CASSYTDIGTYEQYF
clone size: few; D gene: -; J gene: TRBJ2-6; V gene: TRBV19; CDR3 DNA: TGTGCCAGTAGTATGGACGGTATCTCTGGGGCCAACGTCCTGACTTTC; CDR3 protein: CASSMDGISGANVLTF
clone size: few; D gene: -; J gene: TRBJ1-5; V gene: TRBV20-1; CDR3 DNA: TGCAGTGTCATGGACGATTCTTTGGGCAATCAGCCCCAGCATTTT; CDR3 protein: CSVMDDSLGNQPQHF
clone size: few; D gene: -; J gene: TRBJ2-1; V gene: TRBV4-1; CDR3 DNA: TGCGCCAGCAGCCCCTTCGGTCGCGTGAGCTCCTACAATGAGCAGTTCTTC; CDR3 protein: CASSPFGRVSSYNEQFF
clone size: few; D gene: -; J gene: TRBJ1-3; V gene: TRBV28; CDR3 DNA: TGTGCCAGCAGTTTAGTCCGGGGAAACACCATATATTTT; CDR3 protein: CASSLVRGNTIYF
clone size: -; D gene: -; J gene: TRBJ2-7; V gene: TRBV6-6; CDR3 DNA: TGTGCCAGCAGTTACGGCCACGAGCAGTACTTC; CDR3 protein: CASSYGHEQYF
clone size: few; D gene: -; J gene: TRBJ1-4; V gene: TRBV4-1; CDR3 DNA: TGCGCCAGCAGCCAAGCCCAACGGGCTTATGGGGAAAAACTGTTTTTT; CDR3 protein: CASSQAQRAYGEKLFF
clone size: -; D gene: TRBD2; J gene: TRBJ2-3; V gene: TRBV25-1; CDR3 DNA: TGTGCCAGCAGTGAACCCCTCCGGGGGGGCAACACAGATACGCAGTATTTT; CDR3 protein: CASSEPLRGGNTDTQYF
clone size: few; D gene: -; J gene: TRBJ2-7; V gene: TRBV20-1; CDR3 DNA: TGCAGTGCTAGAGATTTGGCTAGCGCTACCTACGAGCAGTACTTC; CDR3 protein: CSARDLASATYEQYF
clone size: many; D gene: TRBD1; J gene: TRBJ1-2; V gene: TRBV29-1; CDR3 DNA: TGCAGCGTAGAAGACAGGGGGAGAGGCTACACCTTC; CDR3 protein: CSVEDRGRGYTF
clone size: few; D gene: -; J gene: TRBJ1-1; V gene: TRBV28; CDR3 DNA: TGTGCCAGCAGTTTGGCCGCTTCAAGTGAAGCTTTCTTT; CDR3 protein: CASSLAASSEAFF
clone size: -; D gene: -; J gene: TRBJ2-3; V gene: TRBV4-3; CDR3 DNA: TGCGCCAGCAGCCAAGATCCGGCTAGCCGGGGCGAAAATACGCAGTATTTT; CDR3 protein: CASSQDPASRGENTQYF
clone size: many; D gene: -; J gene: TRBJ1-2; V gene: TRBV7-2; CDR3 DNA: TGTGCCAGCAGCCCCGACGGGGAGTATGGCTACACCTTC; CDR3 protein: CASSPDGEYGYTF
clone size: few; D gene: -; J gene: TRBJ1-5; V gene: TRBV20-1; CDR3 DNA: TGCAGTGTGCCACTAGAGGCAGGATCCCCTGTCGATCAGCCCCAGCATTTT; CDR3 protein: CSVPLEAGSPVDQPQHF
clone size: many; D gene: -; J gene: TRBJ2-3; V gene: TRBV7-8; CDR3 DNA: TGTGCCAGCAGCTCCCCCAGGGGACGCTCCGTGTCGTCAGATACGCAGTATTTT; CDR3 protein: CASSSPRGRSVSSDTQYF
clone size: many; D gene: -; J gene: TRBJ2-5; V gene: TRBV7-2; CDR3 DNA: TGTGCCAGCAGCCAGGGGAACTGGCAAGAGACCCAGTACTTC; CDR3 protein: CASSQGNWQETQYF
clone size: few; D gene: -; J gene: TRBJ2-3; V gene: TRBV20-1; CDR3 DNA: TGCAGTGCTAGACGGGGTGATGGGACGCAGTATTTT; CDR3 protein: CSARRGDGTQYF
clone size: few; D gene: -; J gene: TRBJ2-6; V gene: TRBV28; CDR3 DNA: TGTGCCAGCATTGGGGCTGCTGGGGCCAACGTCCTGACTTTC; CDR3 protein: CASIGAAGANVLTF
clone size: few; D gene: TRBD1; J gene: TRBJ1-5; V gene: TRBV18; CDR3 DNA: TGTGCCAGCTCACCAGACAGGGACGGTCAGCCCCAGCATTTT; CDR3 protein: CASSPDRDGQPQHF
clone size: -; D gene: TRBD1; J gene: TRBJ1-3; V gene: TRBV7-9; CDR3 DNA: TGTGCCAGCAGCGTATTCCGGGACAGAGGAAACACCATATATTTT; CDR3 protein: CASSVFRDRGNTIYF
clone size: many; D gene: -; J gene: TRBJ1-2; V gene: TRBV12-3/TRBV12-4; CDR3 DNA: TGTGCCAGCCTGACCACTGTTAACTATGGCTACACCTTC; CDR3 protein: CASLTTVNYGYTF
clone size: few; D gene: TRBD2; J gene: TRBJ2-1; V gene: TRBV5-4; CDR3 DNA: TGTGCCAGCAGCATTGGTGGGGCGGGAGGGCCATATGAGCAGTTCTTC; CDR3 protein: CASSIGGAGGPYEQFF